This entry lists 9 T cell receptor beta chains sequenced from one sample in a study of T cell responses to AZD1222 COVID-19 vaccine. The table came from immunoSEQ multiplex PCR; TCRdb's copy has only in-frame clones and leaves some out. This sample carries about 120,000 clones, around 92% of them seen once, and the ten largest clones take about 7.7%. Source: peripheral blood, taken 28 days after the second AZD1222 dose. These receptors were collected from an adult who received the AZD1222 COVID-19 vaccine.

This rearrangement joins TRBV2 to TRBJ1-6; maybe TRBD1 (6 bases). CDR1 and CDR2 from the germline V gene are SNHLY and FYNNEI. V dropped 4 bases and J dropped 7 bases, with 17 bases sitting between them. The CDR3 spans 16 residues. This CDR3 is CASSVRDTLVNSPLHF. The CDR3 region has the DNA TGTGCCAGCAGTGTCCGGGACACCCTGGTGAATTCACCCCTCCACTTT.

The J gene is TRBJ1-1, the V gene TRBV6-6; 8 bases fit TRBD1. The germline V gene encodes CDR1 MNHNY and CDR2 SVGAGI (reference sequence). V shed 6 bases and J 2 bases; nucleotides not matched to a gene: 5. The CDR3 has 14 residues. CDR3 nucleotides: TGTGCCAGCAGGGAGACAGGGGCCAACACTGAAGCTTTCTTT. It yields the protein CASRETGANTEAFF.

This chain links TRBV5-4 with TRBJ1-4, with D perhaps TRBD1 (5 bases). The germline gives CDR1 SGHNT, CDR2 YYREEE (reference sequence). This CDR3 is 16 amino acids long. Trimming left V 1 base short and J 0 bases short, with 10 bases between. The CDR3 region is CASSLQGLATNEKLFF. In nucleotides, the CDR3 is TGTGCCAGCAGCTTGCAGGGCCTTGCAACTAATGAAAAACTGTTTTTT.

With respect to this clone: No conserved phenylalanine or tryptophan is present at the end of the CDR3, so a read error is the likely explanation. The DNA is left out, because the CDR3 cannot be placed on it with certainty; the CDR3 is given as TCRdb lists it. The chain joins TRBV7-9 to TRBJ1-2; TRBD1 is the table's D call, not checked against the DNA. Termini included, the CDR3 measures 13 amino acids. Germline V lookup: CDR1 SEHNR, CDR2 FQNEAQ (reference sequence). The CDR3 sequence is CASSSPGQGALPV.

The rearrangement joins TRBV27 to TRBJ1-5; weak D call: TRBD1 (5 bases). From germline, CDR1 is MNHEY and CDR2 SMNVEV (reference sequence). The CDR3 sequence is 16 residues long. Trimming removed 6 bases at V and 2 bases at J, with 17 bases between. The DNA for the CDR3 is TGTGCCAGCAGCCTTAGAGGGGACCTGGGCAATCAGCCCCAGCATTTT. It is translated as CASSLRGDLGNQPQHF.

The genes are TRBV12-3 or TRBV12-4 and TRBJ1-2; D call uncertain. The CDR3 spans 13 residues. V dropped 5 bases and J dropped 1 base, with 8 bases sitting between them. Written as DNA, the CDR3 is TGTGCCAGCAGTCAGACACTTAACTATGGCTACACCTTC. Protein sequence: CASSQTLNYGYTF.

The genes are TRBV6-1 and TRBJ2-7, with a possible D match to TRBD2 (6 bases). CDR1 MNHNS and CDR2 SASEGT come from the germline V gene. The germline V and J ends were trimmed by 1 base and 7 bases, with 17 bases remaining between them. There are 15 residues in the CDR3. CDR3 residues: CASSEVGGGSWEQYF. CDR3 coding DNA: TGTGCCAGCAGTGAAGTTGGTGGGGGGTCCTGGGAGCAGTACTTC.

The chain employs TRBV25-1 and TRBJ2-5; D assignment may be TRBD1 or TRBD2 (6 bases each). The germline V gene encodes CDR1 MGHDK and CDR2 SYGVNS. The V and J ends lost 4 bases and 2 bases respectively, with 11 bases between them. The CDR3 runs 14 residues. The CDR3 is CASSVGGRQETQYF. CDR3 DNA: TGTGCCAGCAGTGTGGGGGGCAGACAAGAGACCCAGTACTTC.

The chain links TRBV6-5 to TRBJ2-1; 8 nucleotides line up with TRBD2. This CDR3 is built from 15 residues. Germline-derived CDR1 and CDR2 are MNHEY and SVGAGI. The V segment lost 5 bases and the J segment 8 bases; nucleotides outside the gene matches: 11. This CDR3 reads CASSRGSGTSDEQFF. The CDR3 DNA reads TGTGCCAGCAGTCGGGGTAGCGGGACGAGTGATGAGCAGTTCTTC.